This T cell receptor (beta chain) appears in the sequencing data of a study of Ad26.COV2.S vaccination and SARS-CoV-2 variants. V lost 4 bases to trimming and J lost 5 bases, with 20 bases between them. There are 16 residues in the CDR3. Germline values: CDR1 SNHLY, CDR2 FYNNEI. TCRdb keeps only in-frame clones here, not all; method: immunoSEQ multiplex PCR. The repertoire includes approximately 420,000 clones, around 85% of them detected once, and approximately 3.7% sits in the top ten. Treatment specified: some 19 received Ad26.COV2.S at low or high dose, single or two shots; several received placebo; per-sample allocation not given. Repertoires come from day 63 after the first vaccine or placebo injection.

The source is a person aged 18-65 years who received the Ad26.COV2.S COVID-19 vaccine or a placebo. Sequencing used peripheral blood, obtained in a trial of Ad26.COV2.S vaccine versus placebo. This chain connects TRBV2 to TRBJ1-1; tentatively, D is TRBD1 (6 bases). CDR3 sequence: CASSGFRGQLGTEAFF. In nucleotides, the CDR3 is TGTGCCAGCAGTGGATTCAGGGGCCAACTCGGAACTGAAGCTTTCTTT. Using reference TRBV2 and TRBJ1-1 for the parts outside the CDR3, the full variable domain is EPEVTQTPSHQVTQMGQEVILRCVPISNHLYFYWYRQILGQKVEFLVSFYNNEISEKSEIFDDQFSVERPDGSNFTLKIRSTKLEDSAMYFCASSGFRGQLGTEAFFGQGTRLTVV.